This T cell receptor beta chain was retrieved from a study of T cell changes during pregnancy in multiple sclerosis. Generated by immunoSEQ multiplex PCR, the TCRdb table keeps only in-frame clones and is missing some. Of about 32,000 clones in the sample, 91% were seen once. Sequenced material: CD8+ T cells from peripheral blood mononuclear cells, taken in the second trimester of pregnancy. The sequence was collected from a female donor in good health, enrolled as a control in a pregnancy study.

The CDR3: CASSPPTTQETQYF. In nucleotides, the CDR3 is TGTGCCAGCTCACCACCGACAACCCAAGAGACCCAGTACTTC. The chain carries TRBV18 and TRBJ2-5; D is unresolved. Germline V CDR1 and CDR2: KGHSH, LQKENI. V lost 0 bases and J 1 base, leaving 6 bases between the germline ends. The CDR3 runs 14 residues. The complete variable domain, with remaining parts taken from reference TRBV18 and TRBJ2-5, reads NAGVMQNPRHLVRRRGQEARLRCSPMKGHSHVYWYRQLPEEGLKFMVYLQKENIIDESGMPKERFSAEFPKEGPSILRIQQVVRGDSAAYFCASSPPTTQETQYFGPGTRLLVL.